The clone carrying this T cell receptor (beta chain) was detected once. This could be a read error, since a much larger clone is one nucleotide away. These data belong to a study of T cells in Graves' hyperthyroidism and ophthalmopathy. Patients between 18 and 65 years old had hyperthyroidism, newly diagnosed and lasting under 2 months. This CDR3 has 12 residues. Deletions cut 7 bases from V and 4 bases from J, with 13 bases between. The germline gives CDR1 SQVTM, CDR2 ANQGSEA. Researchers amplified the TCR beta CDR3 regions from RNA transcripts. HTBI primers were the set used in a first-round RT-PCR of the TCR CDR3. Via MiXCR, TCRdb re-called the multiplex PCR reads, giving one row per CDR3 protein. The data show around 440,000 distinct CDR3 sequences, with 15% to 18% seen just once and 13% to 15% held by the top ten.

Sequencing input: blood. This rearrangement joins TRBV29-1 to TRBJ1-1, with D perhaps TRBD1 (6 bases). The receptor comes from a woman between 18 and 29 years old with Graves' hyperthyroidism. CDR3 DNA: TGCAGCGCTGTAGGGGGTGGCACTGAAGCTTTCTTT. Translation: CSAVGGGTEAFF.